This T cell receptor (beta chain) stems from a study of blood T cell repertoires in COVID-19. As for the study in general: Samples taken during acute and convalescent COVID-19 were collected in the United States, Italy and Spain. T cells, B-cell-depleted T cells, or PBMCs supplied cDNA or gDNA.

As processed by the authors: For nucleated cells, counts were estimated from reference gene primer amplification. Here immunoSEQ multiplex PCR was the method, and the copy in TCRdb shows in-frame clones only, minus some. V, J and clone size derive from that table, while D and trimming were established from the DNA sequence. This table holds about 250,000 clones, about 91% found once. The germline V gene has CDR1 MNHEY and CDR2 SVGEGT. V lost 2 bases to trimming and J lost 8 bases, with 18 bases between them. This CDR3 comprises 15 residues. The origin of this receptor is a man at least 80 years old with acute or convalescent COVID-19. Specimen: peripheral blood. V and J are TRBV6-2 or TRBV6-3 and TRBJ1-2; no clear D gene. Here the CDR3 reads CASSYNLGHFGGYTF. The DNA for the CDR3 is TGTGCCAGCAGTTACAACCTTGGGCATTTCGGCGGCTACACCTTC.